This T cell receptor beta chain was recorded in a study of OX40 agonist ivuxolimab in advanced cancers. Across the whole study: Administration of intravenous ivuxolimab to patients occurred every 2 weeks at 0.01 to 10 mg/kg.

The CDR3 loop spans 14 amino acids. The V gene lost 1 base and the J gene lost 8 bases, with 14 bases spanning the gap. Germline V CDR1 and CDR2: SGHVS, FQNEAQ. Only in-frame clones appear in the TCRdb table, and some are missing; sequencing was by immunoSEQ multiplex PCR. The sample has fewer than 90,000 clones, around nine tenths seen once; the top ten hold 0.7% to 0.9%. About this clone: Its antigen is not identified.

Excluded were patients having autoimmune disease history or systemic immunosuppression. General study findings and limits: With doses of 0.1 to 3.0 mg/kg, CD4+ and CD8+ blood T cells had undergone clonal expansion by week 6.

The source is an adult with an advanced solid tumor such as melanoma, head and neck, liver or kidney cancer. The sequenced sample was CD4+ or CD8+ T cells sorted from blood, obtained in a trial of the OX40 agonist ivuxolimab. V and J are TRBV7-8 and TRBJ1-2; D call uncertain. For the CDR3, the DNA is TGTGCCAGCAGCTTAGATTTTGGATTCCGAGGCTACACCTTC. As protein: CASSLDFGFRGYTF.